This entry is about one TCR beta chain. Sequencing was performed with immunoSEQ multiplex PCR; in TCRdb, only in-frame clones are kept and a portion is missing. The sample has hundreds of thousands of clones, about four fifths seen once; the top ten hold around 3.4%. The sample is drawn from a study of blood T cell repertoires in COVID-19. Study overall: Researchers got acute and convalescent COVID-19 samples from the United States, Italy and Spain.

The CDR3 contains 14 residues. Trimming shortened V by 0 bases and J by 7 bases, and 13 bases separated the two germline ends. Germline-derived CDR1 and CDR2 are SGHRS and YFSETQ. Cohort 3 recovered donors had two negative PCRs, clearance, or symptom resolution. The gene calls are TRBV5-1 and TRBJ1-2; D ambiguous. The receptor was isolated from a woman aged 55-70 years who had recovered from COVID-19. Sequenced material: PBMCs or T cells enriched from blood (not recorded which). The CDR3 loop reads CASSLEAGLVGYTF. The CDR3 DNA follows: TGCGCCAGCAGCTTGGAGGCAGGACTGGTTGGCTACACCTTC.